This passage covers 20 T cell receptor beta chains from one sample sequenced in a study of blood T cells in healthy people across ages. Sample-barcoded 5' priming and a J-beta primer mix drove a second PCR of 7 to 11 cycles. Each CDR3 protein gets one entry after TCRdb re-called the 5' RACE reads with MiXCR. This table has around 1.5 million distinct CDR3 sequences, approximately 38% appearing once. The sample comprised blood. These receptors originate from a woman aged 18-29 years in good health.

The V and J genes are TRBV6-5 and TRBJ1-2; no clear D gene. V lost 3 bases and J 4 bases, leaving 15 bases between the germline ends. Germline CDR1 is MNHEY and CDR2 is SVGAGI. CDR3 length equals 15 residues. The CDR3 region has the DNA TGTGCCAGCAGTTATGGTCGGCGGATCGGCTATGGCTACACCTTC. It is translated as CASSYGRRIGYGYTF.

This clonotype showed up just a few times. The chain employs TRBV6-5 and TRBJ2-7; possible D gene TRBD1, 5 bases. Germline V gene sequence: CDR1 MNHEY, CDR2 SVGAGI. This CDR3 region has 12 residues. V lost 9 bases to trimming and J lost 3 bases, with 12 bases between them. CDR3 region: CASRQGHYEQYF. The CDR3 DNA sequence: TGTGCCAGTCGCCAGGGCCACTACGAGCAGTACTTC.

V gene TRBV25-1 combines with J gene TRBJ1-2; 12 bases match TRBD1. The CDR3 runs 15 residues. Trimming removed 4 bases from V and 8 bases from J; junction bases left unmatched: 8. CDR1 and CDR2 (germline): MGHDK, SYGVNS. CDR3 protein: CASSARDRGHIGYTF. DNA of the CDR3: TGTGCCAGCAGTGCCCGGGACAGGGGGCATATCGGCTACACCTTC.

Comments on this clonotype: A junction boundary mismatches the germline segment, possibly from a read error. The chain combines TRBV7-2 with TRBJ2-3; TRBD2 is a possible D gene (6 bases). The CDR3 consists of 15 residues. From germline, CDR1 is SGHTA and CDR2 FQGNSA. The CDR3 loop reads CASSSGTWSIDTQYF. In nucleotides, the CDR3 is TGTGCCAGCAGCTCCGGGACTTGGAGCATAGATACGCAGTATTTT.

The V gene is TRBV11-2, the J gene TRBJ1-1; D perhaps matches TRBD1 (5 bases). Germline assignment: CDR1 SGHAT and CDR2 FQNNGV. The length of the CDR3 is 16 residues. V was cut by 5 bases and J by 6 bases, with 22 bases left in between. The CDR3 is CASSPKNRTLVPEAFF. CDR3 DNA sequence: TGTGCCAGCAGCCCGAAAAACAGGACCCTGGTCCCTGAAGCTTTCTTT.

This clonotype was recorded a few times. The chain links TRBV7-9 to TRBJ1-4; weak D call: TRBD1 (5 bases). Germline CDR1 reads SEHNR; CDR2 reads FQNEAQ (reference sequence). The CDR3 runs 16 residues. V was shortened by 1 base and J by 0 bases, with 9 bases between the two germline ends. CDR3 amino acids: CASSLVVTATNEKLFF. CDR3 sequence (DNA): TGTGCCAGCAGCTTAGTTGTGACAGCAACTAATGAAAAACTGTTTTTT.

In this sample, this clonotype turned up once. The rearrangement joins TRBV7-9 to TRBJ1-1; D uncertain. Germline V gives CDR1 SEHNR, CDR2 FQNEAQ (reference sequence). The CDR3 has 16 residues. The V gene lost 7 bases and the J gene lost 5 bases, with 23 bases spanning the gap. This CDR3 is CASILEADRGRTEAFF. The CDR3 DNA reads as TGTGCCAGCATCTTGGAGGCAGACCGAGGGAGGACTGAAGCTTTCTTT.

There are a few counts of this clonotype. The rearrangement links TRBV12-3 or TRBV12-4 to TRBJ1-2; TRBD1 is a possible D gene (6 bases). The germline V and J ends were trimmed by 6 bases and 5 bases, with 10 bases remaining between them. This CDR3 contains 12 residues. The CDR3, as DNA: TGTGCCAGCAGGACAGGACAGTATGGCTACACCTTC. Translation gives CASRTGQYGYTF.

The genes are TRBV12-3 or TRBV12-4 and TRBJ2-5; tentatively, D is TRBD2 (6 bases). V lost 6 bases, J lost 11 bases, and 22 bases lay in between. There are 14 residues in the CDR3. CDR3 sequence: CASRTFPTGVEQYF. CDR3 in DNA: TGTGCCAGCAGAACCTTCCCAACGGGGGTTGAGCAGTACTTC.

V and J are TRBV10-3 and TRBJ2-3; no reliable D call. V was trimmed by 3 bases and J by 0 bases, leaving 10 bases between them. CDR3 length equals 15 residues. From germline, CDR1 is ENHRY and CDR2 SYGVKD. CDR3 nucleotide sequence: TGTGCCATCAGTGATTGGGCGGCTAGCACAGATACGCAGTATTTT. This encodes CAISDWAASTDTQYF.

The chain carries TRBV24-1 and TRBJ2-5; possible D gene TRBD2, 5 bases. The DNA end is more similar to TRBJ2-7, so the J call may be wrong. This CDR3 is 13 amino acids long. The germline V gene has CDR1 KGHDR and CDR2 SFDVKD. This CDR3 reads CATSDRGSGEQYF. CDR3 DNA sequence: TGTGCCACCAGTGATCGGGGATCGGGCGAGCAGTACTTC.

In regard to this clonotype: Being one base from a much bigger clone, this may be a read error. The chain uses TRBV28 and TRBJ2-6; TRBD1 aligns across 8 bases. The CDR3 is 15 amino acids. V lost 6 bases and J lost 2; bases outside the gene matches: 3. Germline V gene sequence: CDR1 MDHEN, CDR2 SYDVKM. The CDR3 loop is CASRLQGAGANVLTF. The CDR3 nucleotides are TGTGCCAGCAGACTACAGGGGGCTGGGGCCAACGTCCTGACTTTC.

This clonotype has a handful of counts. The chain carries TRBV5-1 and TRBJ1-1; D possibly corresponds to TRBD1 (5 bases). V gave up 5 bases and J gave up 3 bases, with 8 bases separating them. Germline CDR1 is SGHRS and CDR2 is YFSETQ. CDR3 size: 12 residues. CDR3 sequence (DNA): TGCGCCAGCAGAGACAGAGACACTGAAGCTTTCTTT. Translating gives CASRDRDTEAFF.

This clonotype was counted only a few times. V and J are TRBV20-1 and TRBJ2-5, with D possibly matching TRBD1 (6 bases). The CDR3 extends over 13 amino acids. Deletions cut 2 bases from V and 2 bases from J, with 9 bases between. Germline V gene lookup returns CDR1 DFQATT and CDR2 SNEGSKA (reference sequence). CDR3 nucleotides: TGCAGTGCTAGACGTGGACAGCAAGAGACCCAGTACTTC. This encodes CSARRGQQETQYF.

This clonotype has a single count. The V and J genes are TRBV5-1 and TRBJ2-4; possibly TRBD1 for D (6 bases). The J call may be mistaken, given a closer DNA end match to TRBJ2-5. This CDR3 region has 15 residues. Germline CDR1 and CDR2: SGHRS and YFSETQ. The CDR3 DNA sequence: TGCGCCAGCAGCTTGGAGGACAGCCCACAAGAGACCCAGTACTTC. Protein: CASSLEDSPQETQYF.

The chain joins TRBV6-1 to TRBJ2-7; a weak D match, TRBD1 (5 bases). CDR3 length: 13 residues. Trimming took off 3 bases at V and 3 bases at J, with 9 bases between the two ends. Germline V gene lookup returns CDR1 MNHNS and CDR2 SASEGT. The CDR3 DNA reads as TGTGCCAGCAGTGATAGAAGGGGCTACGAGCAGTACTTC. Translated: CASSDRRGYEQYF.

The chain recombines TRBV28 with TRBJ2-7; 8 bases match TRBD1. Germline loops: CDR1 MDHEN, CDR2 SYDVKM. CDR3 length: 12 residues. The ends lost 7 bases at V and 5 bases at J; junction bases unmatched: 4. CDR3 DNA sequence: TGTGCCAGCAACCCGGACAGGGACGAGCAGTACTTC. It codes for CASNPDRDEQYF. Based on the CDR3 plus reference TRBV28 and TRBJ2-7, the full variable domain is DVKVTQSSRYLVKRTGEKVFLECVQDMDHENMFWYRQDPGLGLRLIYFSYDVKMKEKGDIPEGYSVSREKKERFSLILESASTNQTSMYLCASNPDRDEQYFGPGTRLTVT.

A note on this clonotype: A read error may be the cause here, since a much bigger clone is one base away. This chain uses TRBV12-3 or TRBV12-4 with TRBJ1-2; D gene uncertain. The V and J ends lost 3 bases and 6 bases respectively, with 8 bases between them. The CDR3 is 12 residues long. CDR3 sequence (DNA): TGTGCCAGCAGTTTTAGTGCAAATGGCTACACCTTC. Protein sequence: CASSFSANGYTF.

The rearrangement links TRBV5-6 to TRBJ2-3; D remains ambiguous. The V gene lost 0 bases and the J gene lost 1 base, with 9 bases spanning the gap. This CDR3 contains 15 residues. The germline V gene has CDR1 SGHDT and CDR2 YYEEEE. CDR3 DNA: TGTGCCAGCAGCTTGGAAGGGAAGGGCACAGATACGCAGTATTTT. Encoded protein: CASSLEGKGTDTQYF.

This chain connects TRBV20-1 to TRBJ2-5; TRBD1 aligns across 9 bases. CDR3 size: 13 residues. V was clipped by 4 bases and J by 6 bases; unmatched bases: 6. Germline lookup yields CDR1 DFQATT and CDR2 SNEGSKA (reference sequence). Written as DNA, the CDR3 is TGCAGTGCTATCCCGGACAGGGGACAGACCCAGTACTTC. It yields the protein CSAIPDRGQTQYF.